The 29 T cell receptor beta chains reported below all come from one sample, sequenced in a study of persistence of HIV-infected CD4 T cells. Anti-CD3/anti-CD28 beads served as a nonspecific positive control stimulus. Sorting selected CD4+ T cells upregulating both CD40 ligand and CD69. Their specific antigens are unknown. Sequencing used immunoSEQ version 4 in survey mode. Repertoires were generated with immunoSEQ multiplex PCR, while TCRdb's copy carries only in-frame clones and drops some. The sample carries around 47,000 clones, roughly nine tenths recorded once. Source: CD4+ T cells sorted from PBMCs after 18-hour stimulation, taken from a patient who received antiretroviral therapy. The receptors were sampled from an adult man with HIV who was CMV-seropositive.

The V gene is TRBV7-3, the J gene TRBJ1-3, with 7 positions matching TRBD1. CDR1 and CDR2 from the germline V gene are SGHTA and FQGTGA. CDR3 size: 15 residues. V shed 1 base and J 3 bases; nucleotides not matched to a gene: 3. The CDR3 here is CASSLRGGIGNTIYF. For the CDR3, the DNA is TGTGCCAGCAGCTTAAGAGGGGGCATTGGAAACACCATATATTTT.

This chain connects TRBV6-5 to TRBJ1-5, with 9 bases lining up with TRBD1. Germline assignment: CDR1 MNHEY and CDR2 SVGAGI. This CDR3 comprises 15 residues. V dropped 2 bases and J dropped 3; count of bases not matched to a gene: 2. CDR3 coding DNA: TGTGCCAGCAGTTACGGGACAGGGCTCAATCAGCCCCAGCATTTT. This gives the protein CASSYGTGLNQPQHF.

This rearrangement joins TRBV29-1 to TRBJ1-1; D perhaps matches TRBD1 (5 bases). Germline V CDR1 and CDR2: SQVTM, ANQGSEA. CDR3 size: 13 residues. The V gene lost 8 bases and the J gene lost 0 bases, with 13 bases spanning the gap. The CDR3 coding sequence is TGCAGCTGCTCCGGGACCCTGAACACTGAAGCTTTCTTT. This sequence encodes CSCSGTLNTEAFF. Full variable domain (outside the CDR3, taken from reference TRBV29-1 and TRBJ1-1): SAVISQKPSRDICQRGTSLTIQCQVDSQVTMMFWYRQQPGQSLTLIATANQGSEATYESGFVIDKFPISRPNLTFSTLTVSNMSPEDSSIYLCSCSGTLNTEAFFGQGTRLTVV.

The chain employs TRBV5-4 and TRBJ2-7; the D gene is possibly TRBD1 (6 bases). V was cut by 4 bases and J by 0 bases, with 14 bases left in between. This CDR3 has 15 amino acids. CDR1 and CDR2 (germline): SGHNT, YYREEE (reference sequence). The chain's CDR3 is CASSRDTFPSYEQYF. The CDR3 bases are TGTGCCAGCAGCCGGGACACGTTCCCCTCCTACGAGCAGTACTTC.

The chain uses TRBV6-5 and TRBJ1-5; D call uncertain. Germline values: CDR1 MNHEY, CDR2 SVGAGI. Trimming removed 6 bases from V and 0 bases from J, with 9 bases in between. The CDR3 runs 14 residues. CDR3 coding DNA: TGTGCCAGCAGAGACAAGTATAGCAATCAGCCCCAGCATTTT. The encoded protein is CASRDKYSNQPQHF.

The chain combines TRBV5-1 with TRBJ2-1; 9 nucleotides line up with TRBD2. CDR1 and CDR2 (germline): SGHRS, YFSETQ. The CDR3 runs to 16 residues. J lost 5 bases, V lost 1 base, and 7 bases had no gene match. CDR3 bases: TGCGCCAGCAGCTTGATAGGCGGGGGGGCGAACAATGAGCAGTTCTTC. Its protein product is CASSLIGGGANNEQFF.

The genes are TRBV19 and TRBJ1-1; D ambiguous. Per the germline V gene, CDR1 is LNHDA and CDR2 is SQIVND (reference sequence). Trimming removed 4 bases from V and 5 bases from J, with 14 bases in between. The CDR3 is 14 amino acids. The CDR3 here is CASSTQAIGTEAFF. The CDR3 region has the DNA TGTGCCAGTAGTACGCAGGCGATCGGGACTGAAGCTTTCTTT.

As for this clone: The same CDR3 arises from other DNA sequences in this sample as well. This chain joins TRBV7-2 and TRBJ1-3; D ambiguous. V dropped 2 bases and J dropped 1 base, with 3 bases sitting between them. Germline CDR1 and CDR2: SGHTA and FQGNSA. This CDR3 region has 13 residues. As DNA, the CDR3 is TGTGCCAGCAGCTTAAGTTCTGGAAACACCATATATTTT. Encoded protein: CASSLSSGNTIYF.

The V call is TRBV2, the J call TRBJ2-7; D not certain. The ends were cut back, 6 bases at V and 5 bases at J, with 11 bases in the middle. The CDR3 is 12 residues long. CDR1 and CDR2 from the germline V gene are SNHLY and FYNNEI. The CDR3 sequence is CASSPRGDEQYF. The CDR3 bases are TGTGCCAGCAGCCCACGTGGGGACGAGCAGTACTTC.

This clone was seen only a few times. The J gene is TRBJ1-3, the V gene TRBV7-8, with 7 positions matching TRBD1. This CDR3 contains 18 residues. J gave up 4 bases and V 5 bases, and 17 bases lay outside the gene matches. The V gene's germline CDR1 is SGHVS and CDR2 FQNEAQ. DNA of the CDR3: TGTGCCAGCAGCACCCGGACAGGTTCCCGGCTAGGAGGAAACACCATATATTTT. This translates into CASSTRTGSRLGGNTIYF. Supplemented by reference TRBV7-8 and TRBJ1-3, the full variable domain reads GAGVSQSPRYKVAKRGQDVALRCDPISGHVSLFWYQQALGQGPEFLTYFQNEAQLDKSGLPSDRFFAERPEGSVSTLKIQRTQQEDSAVYLCASSTRTGSRLGGNTIYFGEGSWLTVV.

This chain connects TRBV4-1 to TRBJ2-5; D perhaps matches TRBD2 (7 bases). V lost 1 base and J lost 4, with 13 bases in between. CDR3 length equals 15 residues. Germline V gene lookup returns CDR1 MGHRA and CDR2 YSYEKL. This CDR3 reads CASSQVGGGTETQYF. The CDR3 region has the DNA TGCGCCAGCAGCCAAGTGGGCGGGGGCACAGAGACCCAGTACTTC.

This chain joins TRBV6-6 and TRBJ1-4; D is uncertain. The length of the CDR3 is 16 residues. Trimming pared 4 bases from V and 2 bases from J, leaving 14 bases between. CDR1 is MNHNY and CDR2 is SVGAGI in the germline V gene (reference sequence). For the CDR3, the DNA is TGTGCCAGCAGTTTGGGAGTTGTTAGGACTAATGAAAAACTGTTTTTT. Amino acids: CASSLGVVRTNEKLFF.

J is TRBJ2-1 and V is TRBV5-1; D is possibly TRBD1 (6 bases). V lost 0 bases and J lost 2, with 9 bases in between. CDR1 is SGHRS and CDR2 is YFSETQ in the germline V gene. This CDR3 comprises 15 residues. This CDR3 reads CASSLEGQPYNEQFF. The CDR3, as DNA: TGCGCCAGCAGCTTGGAAGGACAGCCCTACAATGAGCAGTTCTTC.

Here the CDR3 DNA reads TGTGCCAGCTCGGGGACGGCCCTCTATGGCTACACCTTC. Encoded protein: CASSGTALYGYTF. The chain uses TRBV18 and TRBJ1-2, with TRBD1 as a possible D gene (5 bases). V lost 6 bases and J 4 bases, leaving 12 bases between the germline ends. The germline V gene has CDR1 KGHSH and CDR2 LQKENI. The CDR3 extends over 13 amino acids.

On this clone itself: The sample has other DNA sequences that encode this CDR3 too. The chain combines TRBV3-1 (or the pseudogene TRBV3-2) with TRBJ2-7; D not certain. Trimming cost V 1 base and J 4 bases, with 2 bases left between them. CDR1 is LGHDT, CDR2 YNNKEL, per germline (reference sequence). The CDR3 is 11 amino acids. CDR3 nucleotide sequence: TGTGCCAGCAGCCAAGGGTACGAGCAGTACTTC. Translated, it gives CASSQGYEQYF.

CDR3 loop: CASRADRGLSIHEQYF. The CDR3 nucleotides read TGTGCCAGCAGAGCCGACAGGGGGCTGAGTATTCACGAGCAGTACTTC. V gene TRBV2 combines with J gene TRBJ2-7, with 10 bases that match TRBD1. The CDR3 loop spans 16 amino acids. Germline V gene data show CDR1 as SNHLY and CDR2 as FYNNEI. The junction had 13 bases not matched to a gene; V was cut back by 6 bases and J by 5 bases.

The gene calls are TRBV3-1 (or the pseudogene TRBV3-2) and TRBJ2-5, with TRBD2 matching 13 bases. The ends lost 5 bases at V and 5 bases at J; junction bases unmatched: 8. Germline CDR1 LGHDT, CDR2 YNNKEL (reference sequence). The CDR3 runs to 16 residues. The CDR3 loop reads CASSSQLAGGLETQYF. CDR3 in DNA: TGTGCCAGCAGCTCCCAACTAGCGGGGGGGCTGGAGACCCAGTACTTC.

The J gene is TRBJ1-6, the V gene TRBV4-2; TRBD1 agrees at 7 bases. The germline V gene has CDR1 LGHNA and CDR2 YNFKEQ. The CDR3 is made up of 13 amino acids. V lost 3 bases, J lost 10 bases, and 3 bases stayed unmatched. DNA of the CDR3: TGTGCCAGCAGCCATGACAGGGCGTCACCCCTCCACTTT. Protein product: CASSHDRASPLHF.

The chain joins TRBV21-1 to TRBJ2-1; the table's D call, TRBD1, was not checked against the DNA. TRBV21-1 is listed as a pseudogene. The CDR3 totals 21 residues. DNA for the CDR3: TGTGCCAGCAGCAAAGTAGGGGGACAGGGGGCGCAGACCATCCGATCCGATGAGCAGTTCTTC. Its protein product is CASSKVGGQGAQTIRSDEQFF.

The chain recombines TRBV11-1 with TRBJ2-7; no clear D gene. Trimming removed 0 bases at V and 11 bases at J, with 17 bases between. The CDR3 extends over 14 amino acids. The germline V gene has CDR1 SGHAT and CDR2 FQDESV (reference sequence). CDR3 in amino acids: CASSLAAGGVEKYF. The CDR3 bases are TGTGCCAGCAGCTTAGCGGCAGGTGGGGTTGAAAAGTACTTC.

J is TRBJ1-5 and V is TRBV6-5, with D hard to call. This CDR3 region has 16 residues. Germline-derived CDR1 and CDR2 are MNHEY and SVGAGI. The ends were cut back, 0 bases at V and 0 bases at J, with 9 bases in the middle. CDR3 coding DNA: TGTGCCAGCAGTTACTCCGGCCAGGCTAGCAATCAGCCCCAGCATTTT. This translates into CASSYSGQASNQPQHF.

The chain couples TRBV7-6 to TRBJ1-6; 8 bases match TRBD1. The germline V gene has CDR1 SGHVS and CDR2 FNYEAQ. This CDR3 spans 15 amino acids. J was trimmed by 9 bases and V by 1 base; bases with no gene match: 5. The DNA for the CDR3 is TGTGCCAGCAGCTTAGACAGGGGGTGGGGTTCACCCCTCCACTTT. Its protein is CASSLDRGWGSPLHF.

V is TRBV2 and J is TRBJ2-7, with D perhaps assigned TRBD1 or TRBD2 (5 bases each). Germline CDR1 reads SNHLY; CDR2 reads FYNNEI. The CDR3 extends over 13 amino acids. Trimming left V 4 bases short and J 2 bases short, with 9 bases between. The CDR3 region is CASSAGTTYEQYF. The CDR3 DNA sequence: TGTGCCAGCAGTGCGGGGACGACCTACGAGCAGTACTTC.

The chain couples TRBV5-4 to TRBJ2-6; D is possibly TRBD2 (6 bases). V was trimmed by 2 bases and J by 2 bases, leaving 14 bases between them. The CDR3 runs 17 residues. Germline CDR1 and CDR2: SGHNT and YYREEE (reference sequence). The CDR3 here is CASSLVGGVTGANVLTF. CDR3 DNA sequence: TGTGCCAGCAGCTTAGTCGGGGGAGTAACTGGGGCCAACGTCCTGACTTTC.

The V and J genes are TRBV19 and TRBJ2-4; perhaps TRBD2 as D (6 bases). The CDR3 is made up of 14 amino acids. Deletions cut 7 bases from V and 7 bases from J, with 17 bases between. CDR1 LNHDA and CDR2 SQIVND come from the germline V gene (reference sequence). The CDR3 nucleotides are TGTGCCAGTACACCGCTAACCGGAGGGAACATTCAGTACTTC. It is translated as CASTPLTGGNIQYF.

The chain links TRBV5-4 to TRBJ2-7, with D tentatively TRBD2 (6 bases). The CDR3 loop spans 15 amino acids. V was trimmed by 0 bases and J by 1 base, leaving 11 bases between them. The germline CDR1 and CDR2 sequences are SGHNT and YYREEE (reference sequence). CDR3 residues: CASSLGEALSYEQYF. CDR3 sequence (DNA): TGTGCCAGCAGCTTGGGGGAGGCCCTATCCTACGAGCAGTACTTC. The variable domain in full, with the rest retrieved from reference TRBV5-4 and TRBJ2-7, is ETGVTQSPTHLIKTRGQQVTLRCSSQSGHNTVSWYQQALGQGPQFIFQYYREEENGRGNFPPRFSGLQFPNYSSELNVNALELDDSALYLCASSLGEALSYEQYFGPGTRLTVT.

The chain combines TRBV5-4 with TRBJ2-7, with 7 bases identical to TRBD1. The germline gives CDR1 SGHNT, CDR2 YYREEE (reference sequence). The CDR3 runs to 15 residues. The V and J ends lost 4 bases and 2 bases, in that order; junction bases with no gene match: 9. Here the CDR3 reads CASSTPKGAPYEQYF. The DNA for the CDR3 is TGTGCCAGCAGCACCCCCAAGGGGGCCCCCTACGAGCAGTACTTC.

The CDR3 loop is CASSLRDSPRSPLHF. The CDR3 DNA sequence: TGTGCCAGCAGCTTGAGGGACTCCCCTCGTTCACCCCTCCACTTT. The J gene is TRBJ1-6, the V gene TRBV5-4; D is possibly TRBD1 (5 bases). Germline V gene sequence: CDR1 SGHNT, CDR2 YYREEE (reference sequence). Trimming took 1 base from V and 9 from J, leaving 14 bases between them. The CDR3 has 15 amino acids.

This rearrangement joins TRBV5-1 to TRBJ1-2; 7 nucleotides agree with TRBD1. The V gene's germline CDR1 is SGHRS and CDR2 YFSETQ. After removal of 4 bases from V and 3 bases from J, the junction contained 3 bases not matched to a gene. There are 13 residues in the CDR3. The CDR3 loop is CASSAGTDYGYTF. CDR3 DNA sequence: TGCGCCAGCAGCGCCGGGACAGACTATGGCTACACCTTC.